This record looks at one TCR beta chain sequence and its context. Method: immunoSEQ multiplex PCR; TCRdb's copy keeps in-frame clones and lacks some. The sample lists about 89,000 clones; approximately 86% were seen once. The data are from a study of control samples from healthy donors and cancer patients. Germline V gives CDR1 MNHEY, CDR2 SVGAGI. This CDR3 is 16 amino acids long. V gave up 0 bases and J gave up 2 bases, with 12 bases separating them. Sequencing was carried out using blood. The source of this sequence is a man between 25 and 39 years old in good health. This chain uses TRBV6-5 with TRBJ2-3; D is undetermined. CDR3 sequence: CASSYSGHLPTDTQYF. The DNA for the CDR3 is TGTGCCAGCAGTTACTCAGGGCACCTACCCACAGATACGCAGTATTTT.